Below, 18 T cell receptor beta chains from the same sample are listed, as sequenced in a study of blood T cells in healthy people across ages. Together with a sample-barcoded 5' primer, a J-beta primer mix was included in a second PCR lasting about 6 to 11 cycles. Each CDR3 protein is one row after TCRdb ran MiXCR on the 5' RACE reads. The sample shows about 540,000 distinct CDR3 sequences, about 25% of them seen only once. The same sample was also studied in work on T cells of mothers and their children.

What was sequenced was blood. The source of these receptors is a boy aged 5-17 years in good health.

This clonotype has at least ten counts. This chain uses TRBV28 with TRBJ2-5, with TRBD1 matching over 9 bases. After removal of 4 bases from V and 2 bases from J, the junction contained 8 bases not matched to a gene. Germline CDR1 reads MDHEN; CDR2 reads SYDVKM. The CDR3 is made up of 16 amino acids. CDR3 bases: TGTGCCAGCAGTTGGGCGAGACAGGGGGAACAAGAGACCCAGTACTTC. Amino acids: CASSWARQGEQETQYF. The full variable domain, with the rest looked up from reference TRBV28 and TRBJ2-5, is DVKVTQSSRYLVKRTGEKVFLECVQDMDHENMFWYRQDPGLGLRLIYFSYDVKMKEKGDIPEGYSVSREKKERFSLILESASTNQTSMYLCASSWARQGEQETQYFGPGTRLLVL.

The chain employs TRBV20-1 and TRBJ2-5; D is uncertain. TRBJ2-7 matches the DNA end more closely, so the J call is doubtful. This CDR3 is 13 amino acids long. Per the germline V gene, CDR1 is DFQATT and CDR2 is SNEGSKA (reference sequence). CDR3 sequence: CSAITWESYEQYF. The CDR3 nucleotides read TGCAGTGCTATAACCTGGGAATCCTACGAGCAGTACTTC.

The chain uses TRBV27 and TRBJ1-2; D is ambiguous. The CDR3 covers 17 residues. The germline CDR1 and CDR2 sequences are MNHEY and SMNVEV (reference sequence). V lost 6 bases and J lost 3, with 23 bases in between. CDR3 sequence (DNA): TGTGCCAGCAGAGCTATCCTTCAGGTCGGCGTAGACTATGGCTACACCTTC. This translates into CASRAILQVGVDYGYTF.

The V call is TRBV27, the J call TRBJ2-5; 7 nucleotides agree with TRBD2. CDR1 MNHEY and CDR2 SMNVEV come from the germline V gene (reference sequence). The V segment lost 2 bases and the J segment 5 bases; nucleotides outside the gene matches: 8. The CDR3 extends over 15 amino acids. CDR3 bases: TGTGCCAGCAGTTTAGCGGGAGTAGGGGTTGAGACCCAGTACTTC. Its protein product is CASSLAGVGVETQYF.

The chain has TRBV4-1 and TRBJ2-5; 11 positions agree with TRBD1. The CDR3 loop spans 17 amino acids. Germline V CDR1 and CDR2: MGHRA, YSYEKL. The V segment lost 1 base and the J segment 5 bases; nucleotides outside the gene matches: 9. CDR3: CASSQALGQGAWETQYF. CDR3 nucleotide sequence: TGCGCCAGCAGCCAAGCACTAGGACAGGGGGCATGGGAGACCCAGTACTTC.

The chain recombines TRBV27 with TRBJ2-5; 11 nucleotides align to TRBD2. CDR1 and CDR2 (germline): MNHEY, SMNVEV (reference sequence). The J segment lost 4 bases and the V segment lost 5 bases, leaving 15 bases of the junction unmatched. The length of the CDR3 is 18 residues. The CDR3 DNA reads TGTGCCAGCAGTCCCCCAGGTCTAGCGGGAGGAAGGGTAGAGACCCAGTACTTC. It codes for CASSPPGLAGGRVETQYF.

The chain combines TRBV28 with TRBJ2-1; D unresolved. The CDR3 is made up of 14 amino acids. The V gene's germline CDR1 is MDHEN and CDR2 SYDVKM. V lost 3 bases to trimming and J lost 7 bases, with 13 bases between them. Written as DNA, the CDR3 is TGTGCCAGCAGTTTTGCGAGGCTTAGGAATGAGCAGTTCTTC. Protein sequence: CASSFARLRNEQFF.

This clonotype was counted only a few times. The J gene is TRBJ2-1, the V gene TRBV5-6; D may be TRBD2 (6 bases). Germline assignment: CDR1 SGHDT and CDR2 YYEEEE. The CDR3 contains 13 residues. V lost 7 bases and J lost 4, with 12 bases in between. As DNA, the CDR3 is TGTGCCAGCCGACTTGGGGGGTACAATGAGCAGTTCTTC. Translating gives CASRLGGYNEQFF.

This clonotype was detected only a few times. The junction departs from the called germline gene at one end, perhaps through a read error. V and J are TRBV7-7 and TRBJ2-3; no firm D call. The length of the CDR3 is 12 residues. Germline CDR1 and CDR2: SSHAT and FNYEAQ (reference sequence). The CDR3 reads CASSYKTDTQYF. CDR3 coding DNA: TGTGCTAGCAGCTACAAAACAGATACGCAGTATTTT.

The rearrangement links TRBV7-2 to TRBJ2-7, with 8 positions matching TRBD2. This CDR3 has 14 residues. V shed 4 bases, J shed 6 bases, and the junction held 8 bases outside the gene matches. Germline CDR1 is SGHTA and CDR2 is FQGNSA. The CDR3 sequence: CASSSLAGSGEQYF. The DNA for the CDR3 is TGTGCCAGCAGCTCTTTAGCGGGATCAGGCGAGCAGTACTTC.

CDR3 in amino acids: CASSERTEYNEQFF. CDR3 coding DNA: TGTGCCAGCAGCGAAAGGACCGAATACAATGAGCAGTTCTTC. V and J are TRBV7-8 and TRBJ2-1, with no clear D. Germline CDR1 is SGHVS and CDR2 is FQNEAQ. The CDR3 has 14 residues. V was cut by 5 bases and J by 4 bases, with 12 bases left in between. The full variable domain, its missing parts supplied by reference TRBV7-8 and TRBJ2-1, is GAGVSQSPRYKVAKRGQDVALRCDPISGHVSLFWYQQALGQGPEFLTYFQNEAQLDKSGLPSDRFFAERPEGSVSTLKIQRTQQEDSAVYLCASSERTEYNEQFFGPGTRLTVL.

This sequence joins TRBV29-1 and TRBJ2-3; no firm D call. Germline values: CDR1 SQVTM, CDR2 ANQGSEA. The CDR3 is 11 amino acids. Trimming took off 3 bases at V and 4 bases at J, with 5 bases between the two ends. The CDR3 DNA is TGCAGCGTTGACGTGTCAGATACGCAGTATTTT. Protein sequence: CSVDVSDTQYF.

V is TRBV7-2 and J is TRBJ1-2; possible D gene TRBD1, 6 bases. Germline V lookup: CDR1 SGHTA, CDR2 FQGNSA. CDR3 length equals 15 residues. V was trimmed by 5 bases and J by 4 bases, leaving 17 bases between them. This chain's CDR3 is CASSRTVGGGYGYTF. The CDR3 DNA reads as TGTGCCAGCAGCCGGACCGTCGGAGGGGGCTATGGCTACACCTTC.

The sample holds one count of this clonotype. The V gene is TRBV4-1, the J gene TRBJ1-4, with D perhaps matching TRBD1 (5 bases). This CDR3 is 18 amino acids long. The V end lost 3 bases, the J end lost 3 bases, and 20 bases lay between the germline ends. Germline V gives CDR1 MGHRA, CDR2 YSYEKL. The CDR3 protein is CASSQPGLKAGPNEKLFF. DNA of the CDR3: TGCGCCAGCAGCCAGCCGGGACTGAAAGCCGGACCTAATGAAAAACTGTTTTTT.

The CDR3 loop is CASTDLAYRVDKTQYF. The CDR3 nucleotides are TGTGCCAGCACCGATCTAGCATACAGGGTGGACAAGACCCAGTACTTC. The chain recombines TRBV2 with TRBJ2-5, with TRBD1 as a possible D gene (6 bases). This CDR3 is 16 amino acids long. Germline-derived CDR1 and CDR2 are SNHLY and FYNNEI. Trimming stripped 7 bases from V and 6 bases from J, with 24 bases between.

This clonotype was seen many times. The genes are TRBV27 and TRBJ2-1, with a weak D call TRBD1 (5 bases). The V gene's germline CDR1 is MNHEY and CDR2 SMNVEV (reference sequence). V was shortened by 6 bases and J by 3 bases, with 6 bases between the two germline ends. The CDR3 extends over 12 amino acids. CDR3 in amino acids: CASSDSYNEQFF. Here the CDR3 DNA reads TGTGCCAGCAGCGACAGCTACAATGAGCAGTTCTTC.

This clonotype was counted at least ten times. The chain uses TRBV3-1 and TRBJ2-7; tentatively, D is TRBD1 or TRBD2 (5 bases each). V was clipped by 0 bases and J by 0 bases, with 9 bases between them. CDR3 size: 15 residues. The germline V gene encodes CDR1 LGHDT and CDR2 YNNKEL (reference sequence). This CDR3 reads CASSQEEGTSYEQYF. The CDR3 coding sequence is TGTGCCAGCAGCCAAGAAGAGGGGACCTCCTACGAGCAGTACTTC.

This clonotype was detected a few times. CDR3 bases: TGTGCCAGCAATCCAGGACAGGGGCATGGCTACACCTTC. Translating it yields CASNPGQGHGYTF. J is TRBJ1-2 and V is TRBV28; 9 bases map to TRBD1. V gave up 7 bases and J gave up 6 bases; unmatched junction bases: 6. The CDR3 is made up of 13 amino acids. Germline V CDR1 and CDR2: MDHEN, SYDVKM.